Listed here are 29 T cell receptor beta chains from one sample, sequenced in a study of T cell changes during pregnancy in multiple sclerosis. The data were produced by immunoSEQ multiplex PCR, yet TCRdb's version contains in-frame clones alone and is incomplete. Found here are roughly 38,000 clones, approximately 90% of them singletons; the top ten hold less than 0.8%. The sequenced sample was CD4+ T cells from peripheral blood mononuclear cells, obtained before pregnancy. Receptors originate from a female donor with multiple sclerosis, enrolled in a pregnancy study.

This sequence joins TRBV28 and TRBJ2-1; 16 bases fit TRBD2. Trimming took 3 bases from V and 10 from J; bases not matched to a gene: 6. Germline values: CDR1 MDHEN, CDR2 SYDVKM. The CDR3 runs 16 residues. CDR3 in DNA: TGTGCCAGCAGTTTTCCGGGACTAGCGGGAGGGGGGGAGCAGTTCTTC. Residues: CASSFPGLAGGGEQFF.

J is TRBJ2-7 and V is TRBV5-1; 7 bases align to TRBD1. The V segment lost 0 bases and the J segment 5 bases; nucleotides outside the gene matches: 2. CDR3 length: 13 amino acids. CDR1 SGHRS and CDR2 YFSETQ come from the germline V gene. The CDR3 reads CASSLGGGDEQYF. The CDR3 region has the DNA TGCGCCAGCAGCTTGGGAGGGGGCGACGAGCAGTACTTC.

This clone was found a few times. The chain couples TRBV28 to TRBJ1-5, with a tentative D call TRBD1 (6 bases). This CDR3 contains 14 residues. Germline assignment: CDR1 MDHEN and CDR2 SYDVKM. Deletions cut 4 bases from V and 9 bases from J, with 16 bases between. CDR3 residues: CASSYGQSSSPQHF. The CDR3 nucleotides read TGTGCCAGCAGTTACGGACAGTCGTCCTCGCCCCAGCATTTT.

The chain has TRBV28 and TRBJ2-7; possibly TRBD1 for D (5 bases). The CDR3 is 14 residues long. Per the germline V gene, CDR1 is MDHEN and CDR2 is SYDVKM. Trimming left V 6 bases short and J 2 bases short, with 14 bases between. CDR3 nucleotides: TGTGCCAGCAGAGCTCAGGGTCCCCCCTACGAGCAGTACTTC. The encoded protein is CASRAQGPPYEQYF.

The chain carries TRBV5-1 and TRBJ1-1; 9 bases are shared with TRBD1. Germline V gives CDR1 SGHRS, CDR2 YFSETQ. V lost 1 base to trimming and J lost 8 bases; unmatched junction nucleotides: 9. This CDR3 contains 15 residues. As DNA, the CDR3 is TGCGCCAGCAGCTTGACAGGGGGCTCTTACAACGAAGCTTTCTTT. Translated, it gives CASSLTGGSYNEAFF.

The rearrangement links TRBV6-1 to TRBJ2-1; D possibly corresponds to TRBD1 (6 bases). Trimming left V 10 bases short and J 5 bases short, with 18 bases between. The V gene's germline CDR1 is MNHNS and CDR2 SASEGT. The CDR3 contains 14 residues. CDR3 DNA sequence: TGTGCCACCACCGACTGGGGGCGCAACAATGAGCAGTTCTTC. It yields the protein CATTDWGRNNEQFF.

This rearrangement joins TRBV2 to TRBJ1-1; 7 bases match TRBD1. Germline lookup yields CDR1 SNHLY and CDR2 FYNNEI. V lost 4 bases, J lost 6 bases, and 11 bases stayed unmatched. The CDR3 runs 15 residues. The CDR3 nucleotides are TGTGCCAGCAGTGGTGGTTCATTACAGGGGCCTGAAGCTTTCTTT. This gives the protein CASSGGSLQGPEAFF.

The CDR3 reads CASSQYSGGGGANVLTF. CDR3 DNA sequence: TGCGCCAGCAGCCAGTATTCAGGGGGTGGTGGGGCCAACGTCCTGACTTTC. This chain links TRBV4-3 with TRBJ2-6, with 7 bases that match TRBD1. Looked up from germline, CDR1 is LGHNA and CDR2 is YSLEER. The CDR3 is 17 amino acids. Trimming cost V 3 bases and J 3 bases; bases outside gene matches: 8.

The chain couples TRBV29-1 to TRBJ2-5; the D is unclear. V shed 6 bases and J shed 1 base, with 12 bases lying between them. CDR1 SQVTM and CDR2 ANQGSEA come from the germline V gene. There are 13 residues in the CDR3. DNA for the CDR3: TGCAGCGTCCACCCCGCGCCCCAAGAGACCCAGTACTTC. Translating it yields CSVHPAPQETQYF.

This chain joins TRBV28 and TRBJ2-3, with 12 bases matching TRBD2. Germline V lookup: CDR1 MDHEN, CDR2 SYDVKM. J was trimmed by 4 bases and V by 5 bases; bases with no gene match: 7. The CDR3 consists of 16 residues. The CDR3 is CASSATSGSTSDTQYF. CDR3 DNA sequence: TGTGCCAGCAGTGCGACTAGCGGGAGTACCTCAGATACGCAGTATTTT. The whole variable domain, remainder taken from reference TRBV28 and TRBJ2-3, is DVKVTQSSRYLVKRTGEKVFLECVQDMDHENMFWYRQDPGLGLRLIYFSYDVKMKEKGDIPEGYSVSREKKERFSLILESASTNQTSMYLCASSATSGSTSDTQYFGPGTRLTVL.

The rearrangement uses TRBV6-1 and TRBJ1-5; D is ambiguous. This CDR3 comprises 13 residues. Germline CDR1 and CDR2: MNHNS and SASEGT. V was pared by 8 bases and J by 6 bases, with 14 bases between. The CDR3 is CASAMGSSQPQHF. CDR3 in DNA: TGTGCCAGCGCAATGGGGAGCTCTCAGCCCCAGCATTTT.

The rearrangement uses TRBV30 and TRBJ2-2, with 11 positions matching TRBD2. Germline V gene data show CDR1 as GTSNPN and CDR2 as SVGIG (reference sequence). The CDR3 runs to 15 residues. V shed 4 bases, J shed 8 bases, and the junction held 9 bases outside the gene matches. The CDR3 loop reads CAWTSGLAGGGELFF. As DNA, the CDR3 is TGTGCCTGGACCTCCGGGCTAGCGGGAGGTGGGGAGCTGTTTTTT.

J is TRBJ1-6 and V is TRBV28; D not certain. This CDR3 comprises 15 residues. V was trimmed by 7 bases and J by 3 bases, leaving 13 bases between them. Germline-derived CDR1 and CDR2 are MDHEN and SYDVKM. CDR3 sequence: CASIVGVDYNSPLHF. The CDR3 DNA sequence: TGTGCCAGCATTGTCGGGGTGGACTATAATTCACCCCTCCACTTT.

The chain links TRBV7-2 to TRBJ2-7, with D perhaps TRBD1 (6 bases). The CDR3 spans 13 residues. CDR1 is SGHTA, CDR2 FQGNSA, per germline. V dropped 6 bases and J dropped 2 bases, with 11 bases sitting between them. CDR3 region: CASRLQGTYEQYF. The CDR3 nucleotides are TGTGCCAGCAGACTACAGGGAACCTACGAGCAGTACTTC.

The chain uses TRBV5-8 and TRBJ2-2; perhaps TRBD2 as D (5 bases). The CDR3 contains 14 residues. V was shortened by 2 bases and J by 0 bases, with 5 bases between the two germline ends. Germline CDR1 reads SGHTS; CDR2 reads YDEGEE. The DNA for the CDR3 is TGTGCCAGCAGCTTCGGGGCGAACACCGGGGAGCTGTTTTTT. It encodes CASSFGANTGELFF.

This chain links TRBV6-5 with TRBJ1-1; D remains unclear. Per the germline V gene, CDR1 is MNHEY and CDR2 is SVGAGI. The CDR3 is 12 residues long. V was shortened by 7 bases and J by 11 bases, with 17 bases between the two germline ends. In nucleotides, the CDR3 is TGTGCCAGCACCTCAGCCGACCTGAGGGCTTTCTTT. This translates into CASTSADLRAFF.

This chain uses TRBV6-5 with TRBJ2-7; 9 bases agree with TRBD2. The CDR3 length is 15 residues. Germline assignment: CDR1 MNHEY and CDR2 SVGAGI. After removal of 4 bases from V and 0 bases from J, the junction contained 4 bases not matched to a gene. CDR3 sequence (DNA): TGTGCCAGCAGTTCCTTAGCGGGAGCCTCCTACGAGCAGTACTTC. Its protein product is CASSSLAGASYEQYF.

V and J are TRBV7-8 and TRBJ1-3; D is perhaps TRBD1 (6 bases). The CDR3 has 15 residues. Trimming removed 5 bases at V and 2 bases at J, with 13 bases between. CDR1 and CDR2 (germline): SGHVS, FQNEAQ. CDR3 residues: CASSPAGTTGNTIYF. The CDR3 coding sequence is TGTGCCAGCAGCCCGGCAGGGACAACTGGAAACACCATATATTTT.

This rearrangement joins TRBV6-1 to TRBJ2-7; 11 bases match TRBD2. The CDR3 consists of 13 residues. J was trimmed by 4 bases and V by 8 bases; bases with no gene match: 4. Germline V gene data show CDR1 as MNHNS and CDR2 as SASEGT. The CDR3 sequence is CASGLAGGYEQYF. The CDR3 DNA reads TGTGCCAGCGGGCTAGCGGGAGGATACGAGCAGTACTTC.

The CDR3 spells CASSSTGFTYEQYF. For the CDR3, the DNA is TGCGCCAGCAGCTCGACAGGGTTCACCTACGAGCAGTACTTC. V gene TRBV5-1 combines with J gene TRBJ2-7; 7 nucleotides line up with TRBD1. With 3 bases clipped from V and 2 bases from J, the junction kept 5 bases outside the gene matches. The CDR3 extends over 14 amino acids. Germline CDR1 SGHRS, CDR2 YFSETQ. The variable domain in full, completed from reference TRBV5-1 and TRBJ2-7, reads KAGVTQTPRYLIKTRGQQVTLSCSPISGHRSVSWYQQTPGQGLQFLFEYFSETQRNKGNFPGRFSGRQFSNSRSEMNVSTLELGDSALYLCASSSTGFTYEQYFGPGTRLTVT.

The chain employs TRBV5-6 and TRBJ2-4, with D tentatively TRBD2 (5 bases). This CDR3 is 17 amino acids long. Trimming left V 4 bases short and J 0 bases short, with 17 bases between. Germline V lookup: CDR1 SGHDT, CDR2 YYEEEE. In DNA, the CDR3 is TGTGCCAGCAGCCGGCGGGTTCAGACTTTAGCCAAAAACATTCAGTACTTC. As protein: CASSRRVQTLAKNIQYF. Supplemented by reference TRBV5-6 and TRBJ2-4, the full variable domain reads DAGVTQSPTHLIKTRGQQVTLRCSPKSGHDTVSWYQQALGQGPQFIFQYYEEEERQRGNFPDRFSGHQFPNYSSELNVNALLLGDSALYLCASSRRVQTLAKNIQYFGAGTRLSVL.

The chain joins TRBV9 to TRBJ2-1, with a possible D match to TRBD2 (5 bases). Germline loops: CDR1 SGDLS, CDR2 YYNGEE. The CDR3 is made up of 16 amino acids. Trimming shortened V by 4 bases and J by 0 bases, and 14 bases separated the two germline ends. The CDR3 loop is CASSPTLLDSYNEQFF. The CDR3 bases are TGTGCCAGCAGCCCGACACTACTAGACTCCTACAATGAGCAGTTCTTC.

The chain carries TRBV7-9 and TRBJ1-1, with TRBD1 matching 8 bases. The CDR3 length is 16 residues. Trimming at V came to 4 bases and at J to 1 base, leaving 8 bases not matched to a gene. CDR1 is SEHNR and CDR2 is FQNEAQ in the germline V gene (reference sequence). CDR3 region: CASSSQGQGENTEAFF. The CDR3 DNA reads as TGTGCCAGCAGCTCCCAAGGACAGGGAGAGAACACTGAAGCTTTCTTT.

CDR3 bases: TGTGCCAGCAGCTTAAACGCCCAGATGAACACTGAAGCTTTCTTT. Residues: CASSLNAQMNTEAFF. This chain uses TRBV11-3 with TRBJ1-1; D is uncertain. V lost 2 bases to trimming and J lost 0 bases, with 10 bases between them. CDR1 and CDR2 (germline): SGHNT, YENEEA. This CDR3 is 15 amino acids long. Together with reference TRBV11-3 and TRBJ1-1, the CDR3 gives the full variable domain: EAGVVQSPRYKIIEKKQPVAFWCNPISGHNTLYWYLQNLGQGPELLIRYENEEAVDDSQLPKDRFSAERLKGVDSTLKIQPAELGDSAVYLCASSLNAQMNTEAFFGQGTRLTVV.

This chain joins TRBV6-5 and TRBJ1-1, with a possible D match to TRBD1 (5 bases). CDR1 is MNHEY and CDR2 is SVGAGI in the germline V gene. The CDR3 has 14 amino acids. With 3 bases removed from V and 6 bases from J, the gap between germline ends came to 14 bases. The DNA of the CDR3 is TGTGCCAGCAGTTATAACTCAGGGTCGGCTGAAGCTTTCTTT. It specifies CASSYNSGSAEAFF.

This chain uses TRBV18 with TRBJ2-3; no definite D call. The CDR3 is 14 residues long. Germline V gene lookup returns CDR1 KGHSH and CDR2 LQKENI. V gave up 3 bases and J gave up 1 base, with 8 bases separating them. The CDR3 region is CASSPLGGTDTQYF. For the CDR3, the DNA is TGTGCCAGCTCACCCCTCGGAGGCACAGATACGCAGTATTTT.

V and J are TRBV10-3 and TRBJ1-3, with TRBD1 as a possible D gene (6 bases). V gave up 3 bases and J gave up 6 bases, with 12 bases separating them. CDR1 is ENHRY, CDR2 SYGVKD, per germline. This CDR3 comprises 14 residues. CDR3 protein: CAISETGFVNTIYF. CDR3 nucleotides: TGTGCCATCAGTGAAACAGGGTTTGTAAACACCATATATTTT.

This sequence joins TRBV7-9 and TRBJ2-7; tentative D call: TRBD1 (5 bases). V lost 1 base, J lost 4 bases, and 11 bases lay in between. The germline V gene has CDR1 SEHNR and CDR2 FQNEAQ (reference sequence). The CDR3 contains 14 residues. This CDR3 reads CASSLGQISYEQYF. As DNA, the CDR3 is TGTGCCAGCAGCTTAGGACAGATAAGTTACGAGCAGTACTTC.

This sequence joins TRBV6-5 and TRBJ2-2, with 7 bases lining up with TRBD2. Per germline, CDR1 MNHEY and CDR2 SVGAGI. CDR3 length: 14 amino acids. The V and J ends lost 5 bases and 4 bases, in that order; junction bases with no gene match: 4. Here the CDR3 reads CASSASGPTGELFF. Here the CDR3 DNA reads TGTGCCAGCAGTGCTAGCGGTCCCACCGGGGAGCTGTTTTTT.